This T cell receptor beta chain was documented in a study of blood T cell repertoires in COVID-19. Whole-study context: There were acute and convalescent COVID-19 samples, and they came from the United States, Italy and Spain. T cells, B-cell-depleted T cells, or PBMCs provided the cDNA or gDNA that served as material.

Original data processing: Reference gene primer amplification gave nucleated cell count estimates. Sequencing used immunoSEQ multiplex PCR; TCRdb keeps in-frame clones, though not all of them. V and J calls and clone size come straight from that table; D and trimming were deduced from the DNA. Found here are about 120,000 clones, roughly 83% of them singletons; the top ten hold approximately 2.3%. This CDR3 has 12 residues. The trim removed 4 bases at V and 7 bases at J, leaving 0 bases unmatched. Germline CDR1 and CDR2: SGDLS and YYNGEE. The TCR was taken from a man younger than 40 with acute or convalescent COVID-19. The sample consisted of peripheral blood. The J gene is TRBJ2-1, the V gene TRBV9; 9 nucleotides line up with TRBD2. CDR3 sequence: CASSTSGNEQFF. CDR3 sequence (DNA): TGTGCCAGCAGCACTAGCGGGAATGAGCAGTTCTTC.